This is a list of T cell receptor beta chains from one sample in a study of T cells in Graves' hyperthyroidism and ophthalmopathy. One entry per CDR3 protein results from TCRdb running MiXCR on the multiplex PCR reads. The repertoire holds fewer than 500,000 distinct CDR3 sequences, with roughly 14% as singletons. Sequencing was performed on blood. These TCRs come from a man aged 18 to 35 with Graves' ophthalmopathy. Both conserved end residues are part of each CDR3. Fields, in order: D gene, clone size, J gene, V gene, CDR3 DNA, CDR3 protein. D genes are given only for firm matches. Clone size appears in some rows only: once, few, many, or a class for an expanded clone.

>TRBD1|many|TRBJ2-1|TRBV5-1
TGCGCCAGCAGCTTGCCAGGGGGTGAGCAGTTCTTC
CASSLPGGEQFF
>TRBD2|many|TRBJ2-3|TRBV11-2
TGTGCCAGCAGCTTAAGGGCGGGAGGGGGAGATACGCAGTATTTT
CASSLRAGGGDTQYF
>.|many|TRBJ2-5|TRBV7-2
TGTGCCAGCAGCTTAGTCCTGGCGGGGCCCCAGTACTTC
CASSLVLAGPQYF
>.|.|TRBJ2-2|TRBV27
TGTGCCAGCAGTCAGGGATGGAACACCGGGGAGCTGTTTTTT
CASSQGWNTGELFF
>.|few|TRBJ1-6|TRBV7-2
TGTGCCAGCAGCTTTTCGACGGCCGAAGATTCACCCCTCCACTTT
CASSFSTAEDSPLHF
>TRBD1|many|TRBJ2-3|TRBV7-9
TGTGCCAGCAGCACCCGGGACAGGAGGCGTTTAGGAGATACGCAGTATTTT
CASSTRDRRRLGDTQYF
>.|many|TRBJ2-1|TRBV6-1
TGTGCCAGCAGTCGCCTAGCAAATGAGCAGTTCTTC
CASSRLANEQFF
>.|medium-sized|TRBJ2-3|TRBV3-1
TGTGCCAGCAGCCCTCGGGGGGACAGTGGTACGCAGTATTTT
CASSPRGDSGTQYF
>.|.|TRBJ2-7|TRBV3-1
TGTGCCAGCAGCCAAGAGTGGCGCGAGCAGTACTTC
CASSQEWREQYF
>TRBD1|many|TRBJ2-7|TRBV3-1
TGTGCCAGCAGCCAAGGGAACGTAGGACAGGGCCCCTACGAGCAGTACTTC
CASSQGNVGQGPYEQYF
>.|many|TRBJ1-4|TRBV2
TGTGCCTGTCTTAAGTTCGGTTCAACTAATGAAAAACTGTTTTTT
CACLKFGSTNEKLFF
>TRBD1|many|TRBJ1-4|TRBV27
TGTGCTAGTAAGACCGGGACAGTGACTAATGAAAAACTGTTTTTT
CASKTGTVTNEKLFF
>.|many|TRBJ2-1|TRBV3-1
TGTGCCAGCAGCCCAGAGGGGGAGGTCGATGAGCAGTTCTTC
CASSPEGEVDEQFF
>TRBD2|many|TRBJ2-7|TRBV7-2
TGTGCCAGCAGCACGGGACTAGCGGGGCGCTACGAGCAGTACTTC
CASSTGLAGRYEQYF
>TRBD1|.|TRBJ2-1|TRBV5-6
TGTGCCAGCAGCCCCCTGACAGGGGCAGTGCCCTACAATGAGCAGTTCTTC
CASSPLTGAVPYNEQFF
>TRBD2|many|TRBJ2-1|TRBV3-1
TGTGCCAGTTTGGGACTAGCGGGAGAGGCTGAGCAGTTCTTC
CASLGLAGEAEQFF
>.|many|TRBJ1-2|TRBV11-2
TGTGCCAGCAGCTTAGAATTGTATGGCTACACCTTC
CASSLELYGYTF
>.|many|TRBJ2-1|TRBV2
TGTGCCAGCAGTCCACCCACCTTAAACAATGAGCAGTTCTTC
CASSPPTLNNEQFF
>TRBD1|many|TRBJ1-1|TRBV29-1
TGCAGCGGCTCGACAGGGGGCATTACTGAAGCTTTCTTT
CSGSTGGITEAFF
>TRBD2|many|TRBJ2-7|TRBV12-3/TRBV12-4
TGTGCCAGCAGTTTAAGCGGGGGGGCCTACGAGCAGTACTTC
CASSLSGGAYEQYF
>.|many|TRBJ2-3|TRBV20-1
TGCAGTGCTCTAACAGATACGCAGTATTTT
CSALTDTQYF
>.|many|TRBJ1-2|TRBV6-5
.
CASSYSSYTFGDGYTF
>TRBD2|many|TRBJ2-1|TRBV2
TGTGCCGCTTCAACTAGCGGAGTACTTAATGAGCAGTTCTTC
CAASTSGVLNEQFF
>TRBD2|few|TRBJ2-5|TRBV19
TGTGCCACGTCAGCGGGAGTCCACTTAGAGACCCAGTACTTC
CATSAGVHLETQYF
>.|.|TRBJ1-2|TRBV9
TGTGCCAGCAGCCCCGAGAGGGGTCATGGGGGCTACACCTTC
CASSPERGHGGYTF
>.|few|TRBJ2-2|TRBV5-1
TGCGCCAGCAGCCAAACATTCAACACCGGGGAGCTGTTTTTT
CASSQTFNTGELFF
>TRBD2|many|TRBJ2-1|TRBV7-9
TGTGCCAGCAGCGGCGGGACTAGCCCCTACAATGAGCAGTTCTTC
CASSGGTSPYNEQFF
>.|many|TRBJ2-7|TRBV3-1
TGTGCCAGCAGCCAGGCAGGGTACGAGCAGTACTTC
CASSQAGYEQYF
>.|many|TRBJ2-5|TRBV7-6
TGTGCCAGCAGCTCCCCTACAGGGCTTGGGACCCAGTACTTC
CASSSPTGLGTQYF
>TRBD1|many|TRBJ1-1|TRBV20-1
TGCAGTGGGAGCACAGGGGGATGGAACACTGAAGCTTTCTTT
CSGSTGGWNTEAFF
>.|many|TRBJ2-7|TRBV6-2/TRBV6-3
TGTGCCAGCAGCTCCGGACTAACCTACGAGCAGTACTTC
CASSSGLTYEQYF
>.|many|TRBJ1-1|TRBV5-5
TGTGCCAGCAGCTTGGAGGACATGGGTTACTACACTGAAGCTTTCTTT
CASSLEDMGYYTEAFF
>TRBD2|.|TRBJ2-2|TRBV7-6
TGTGCCAGCAGCGGGGGAACGGGGGGTCTCGGGGAGCTGTTTTTT
CASSGGTGGLGELFF
>TRBD2|once|TRBJ2-2|TRBV7-2
TGTGCCAGCAGCTTAGGGGGCGGGGGGTACACCGGGGCGCTGTTTTTT
CASSLGGGGYTGALFF
>TRBD2|few|TRBJ2-1|TRBV19
TGTGCCAGTAGTTTGGGGTCCGGTAGCGGGGCATACAATGAGCAGTTCTTC
CASSLGSGSGAYNEQFF
>.|.|TRBJ1-5|TRBV6-1
TGTGCCAGCAGAAACGGGCAGGGCAATCAGCCCCAGCATTTT
CASRNGQGNQPQHF
>TRBD2|few|TRBJ2-7|TRBV12-3/TRBV12-4
TGTGCCAGCAGTTATAAGACCCCGGGACTAGCAGTCGAGCAGTACTTC
CASSYKTPGLAVEQYF
>.|.|TRBJ2-7|TRBV27
TGTGCCAGCAGTTTATTTGGCGGCGAGCAGTACTTC
CASSLFGGEQYF
>TRBD2|few|TRBJ2-7|TRBV29-1
TGCAGCGTTGAAGTCGGGGGGACTTACGAGCAGTACTTC
CSVEVGGTYEQYF
>TRBD1|.|TRBJ2-5|TRBV29-1
TGCAGCGTTGACGGGACAGGGGTAGAGACCCAGTACTTC
CSVDGTGVETQYF
>TRBD2|.|TRBJ2-3|TRBV4-1
TGCGCCAGCAGCAACCTACTAGCGGGGGGGCCTGATACGCAGTATTTT
CASSNLLAGGPDTQYF
>.|many|TRBJ2-2|TRBV6-2/TRBV6-3
TGTGCCAGCAGTTACTCGGGGGTCTGGAGGGAGCTGTTTTTT
CASSYSGVWRELFF
>.|many|TRBJ2-1|TRBV30
TGTGCCTGGACGGACTCCAAAGGCAGGATGCCTAGATATGAGCAGTTCTTC
CAWTDSKGRMPRYEQFF
>TRBD2|few|TRBJ2-1|TRBV4-1
TGCGCCAGCAGCCAGGGAGCCGGGACTAGCGGGAGGCGAGAGCAGTTCTTC
CASSQGAGTSGRREQFF
>.|many|TRBJ1-1|TRBV12-3/TRBV12-4
TGTGCCAGCAGGCCCAGGGAGGTGGGCACTGAAGCTTTCTTT
CASRPREVGTEAFF
>TRBD1|many|TRBJ1-2|TRBV12-3/TRBV12-4
TGTGCCAGCAGTCCAACAGGGGTGGGCTATGGCTACACCTTC
CASSPTGVGYGYTF
>.|.|TRBJ1-2|TRBV7-9
TGTGCCAGCAGCCAGACCTTCAATAATCCTGAAGGCTACACCTTC
CASSQTFNNPEGYTF
>.|few|TRBJ2-2|TRBV7-6
TGTGCCAGCAGCTCGATTCTCACCGGGGAGCTGTTTTTT
CASSSILTGELFF
>TRBD2|many|TRBJ2-7|TRBV5-1
TGCGCCAGCAGCTTGCTAGCGGGAGGGCCGGAGGAGCAGTACTTC
CASSLLAGGPEEQYF
>.|many|TRBJ2-1|TRBV20-1
TGCAGTGCTAGTGAGGGGGGAGGCTACAATGAGCAGTTCTTC
CSASEGGGYNEQFF
>.|few|TRBJ1-2|TRBV19
TGTGCCAGTAGCCCTACCGGGTTCTCTGGCTACACCTTC
CASSPTGFSGYTF
>.|many|TRBJ2-5|TRBV30
TGTGCCTGGAGAGGGGCCGGTCGGGTGGAGACCCAGTACTTC
CAWRGAGRVETQYF
>.|many|TRBJ2-7|TRBV11-2
TGTGCCAGCAGCTTAGATCTGGAGCAGTACTTC
CASSLDLEQYF
>.|many|TRBJ2-3|TRBV6-5
TGTGCCAGCAGTTACTCGATGGGCCTCAGCACAGATACGCAGTATTTT
CASSYSMGLSTDTQYF
>TRBD2|many|TRBJ2-7|TRBV30
TGTGCCTGGAGTGTTGGGGGGGGTCCCTACGAGCAGTACTTC
CAWSVGGGPYEQYF
>TRBD1|.|TRBJ2-1|TRBV28
TGTGCCAGCAGTAACGGGTTTGGGACAGGGTCATGGAATGAGCAGTTCTTC
CASSNGFGTGSWNEQFF
>.|many|TRBJ1-3|TRBV12-3/TRBV12-4
TGTGCCAGCAGCCCCGGACAGCTCGGAAACACCATATATTTT
CASSPGQLGNTIYF